These 4 T cell receptor beta chains share one sample of origin, sequenced in a study of human T cells and chemical hapten exposure. TCRdb used MiXCR to reprocess the RACE reads, holding one entry per CDR3 protein. The profile covers more than 250,000 distinct CDR3 sequences, with roughly 7.4% appearing a single time and about 1.2% taken by the ten largest. Documented time point: pre-sensitization, week 0. The treatment is: therapeutic diphenylcyclopropenone sensitization with weekly scalp DPC. The sequenced sample was whole blood, obtained in connection with sensitization to the hapten diphenylcyclopropenone (DPC). The receptors originated from a man between 18 and 35 years old with alopecia areata. Some clones in this sample may be carry-over from other donors' samples.

CDR3 nucleotide sequence: TGTGCCAGCAGAACCGAGCCGGCGGAGACCCCGGGGAAACTGTTTTTT. Translating gives CASRTEPAETPGKLFF. The V and J genes are TRBV7-9 and TRBJ1-4, with no clear D. V was shortened by 6 bases and J by 11 bases, with 25 bases between the two germline ends. CDR3 size: 16 residues. Germline CDR1 is SEHNR and CDR2 is FQNEAQ (reference sequence).

Ten or more counts support this clonotype. At one boundary the junction diverges from the germline segment, which might be a read error. V and J are TRBV10-3 and TRBJ2-7; D gene ambiguous. The CDR3 extends over 9 amino acids. Germline CDR1 reads ENHRY; CDR2 reads SYGVKD. The CDR3 sequence: CAIGDEQYF. The DNA for the CDR3 is TGTGCCATCGGTGACGAGCAGTACTTC.

This clonotype was observed a few times. The V call is TRBV20-1, the J call TRBJ2-5; 12 bases align to TRBD1. J gave up 4 bases and V 3 bases, and 3 bases lay outside the gene matches. The CDR3 has 14 residues. Germline CDR1 reads DFQATT; CDR2 reads SNEGSKA (reference sequence). The CDR3: CSASRDRGLETQYF. CDR3 nucleotides: TGCAGTGCTAGCAGGGACAGGGGGCTAGAGACCCAGTACTTC.

Comment on this clonotype: Compared with germline, one end of the junction differs, possibly owing to a read error. J is TRBJ1-1 and V is TRBV9, with D unresolved. Germline V gene sequence: CDR1 SGDLS, CDR2 YYNGEE. The CDR3 sequence is 13 residues long. The CDR3 DNA follows: TGTGCCAACAGCGGTACAGAGAACACTGAAGCTTTCTTT. Encoded protein: CANSGTENTEAFF.